This T cell receptor beta chain was sequenced during a study of shared clonotypes between healthy human individuals. V was clipped by 1 base and J by 3 bases, with 16 bases between them. The CDR3 runs 16 residues. From germline, CDR1 is LNHNV and CDR2 YYDKDF (reference sequence). Unsorted PBMC contributed approximately 280 ng DNA, approximately 30,000 T cell genomes, to each replicate PCR. Per the original methods: ImmunoSEQ yielded junction-only sequences lacking quality scores, so filtering differed. Measured with immunoSEQ multiplex PCR; TCRdb has only the in-frame clones, and not every one. V, J and clone size are those of that table, while D and trimming were read from the DNA. This table holds around 500,000 clones, over 65% found once. Details on this clone: The antigen is not known.

General study points: Exclusively blood specimens were collected; tissue repertoires likely differ.

This sequence originates from a woman between 40 and 55 years old in good health. Some clones in this sample may be carry-over from other donors' samples. The V and J genes are TRBV15 and TRBJ2-7; the D is unclear. The specimen was PBMCs. CDR3 nucleotide sequence: TGTGCCACCAGCAGAGCCGGCACTTTTGCCCGCTACGAGCAGTACTTC. Its translation is CATSRAGTFARYEQYF.